One sample yielded the 19 T cell receptor beta chains listed below, sequenced in a study of blood T cell repertoires in COVID-19. The method was immunoSEQ multiplex PCR; TCRdb's version includes in-frame clones alone and lacks a portion of them. The profile shows about 55,000 clones, 85% to 90% of them singletons. Sequenced sample: peripheral blood. The receptors were sampled from a man aged 55 to 70 with active COVID-19.

The chain combines TRBV27 with TRBJ2-1; 10 nucleotides align to TRBD2. CDR1 is MNHEY, CDR2 SMNVEV, per germline (reference sequence). The CDR3 length is 17 residues. The V segment lost 5 bases and the J segment 6 bases; nucleotides outside the gene matches: 13. The CDR3 loop is CASSPPLAGEISNEQFF. For the CDR3, the DNA is TGTGCCAGCAGTCCCCCCCTAGCGGGAGAAATATCCAATGAGCAGTTCTTC.

This clone was detected only a few times. The V and J genes are TRBV6-5 and TRBJ1-3; D is unresolved. This CDR3 has 14 residues. Trimming pared 5 bases from V and 2 bases from J, leaving 10 bases between. Germline CDR1 and CDR2: MNHEY and SVGAGI. CDR3 nucleotides: TGTGCCAGCAGTCGCGATTCGACTGGAAACACCATATATTTT. Its translation is CASSRDSTGNTIYF.

The DNA of the CDR3 is TGTGCCAGCAGCGTTTTCAGCGGGACGGACACCGGGGAGCTGTTTTTT. Amino acid sequence: CASSVFSGTDTGELFF. The chain recombines TRBV9 with TRBJ2-2; TRBD2 matches 7 bases. Germline V gives CDR1 SGDLS, CDR2 YYNGEE. V lost 2 bases to trimming and J lost 3 bases; unmatched junction nucleotides: 7. The CDR3 covers 16 residues.

The rearrangement joins TRBV5-4 to TRBJ2-7; TRBD2 agrees at 9 bases. The CDR3 is 15 amino acids. After removal of 0 bases from V and 4 bases from J, the junction contained 5 bases not matched to a gene. From germline, CDR1 is SGHNT and CDR2 YYREEE (reference sequence). DNA for the CDR3: TGTGCCAGCAGCTTGGCCGGGGCGGGAGGGTACGAGCAGTACTTC. Its protein product is CASSLAGAGGYEQYF.

This chain joins TRBV6-1 and TRBJ1-4, with D uncertain. This CDR3 has 16 amino acids. The V end lost 3 bases, the J end lost 3 bases, and 14 bases lay between the germline ends. Germline CDR1 MNHNS, CDR2 SASEGT. The CDR3 DNA reads as TGTGCCAGCAGTGAGGTAGAATCGGGTTCTAATGAAAAACTGTTTTTT. This codes for CASSEVESGSNEKLFF.

This clone was seen just once. CDR3 amino acids: CATAGQGAYSGANVLTF. The CDR3 DNA sequence: TGTGCCACCGCGGGACAGGGGGCTTACTCTGGGGCCAACGTCCTGACTTTC. The chain has TRBV24-1 and TRBJ2-6; 12 bases are a match to TRBD1. Germline assignment: CDR1 KGHDR and CDR2 SFDVKD. The CDR3 loop spans 17 amino acids. J gave up 0 bases and V 9 bases, and 5 bases lay outside the gene matches.

V is TRBV18 and J is TRBJ2-5, with 11 bases matching TRBD1. J gave up 1 base and V 3 bases, and 4 bases lay outside the gene matches. Germline values: CDR1 KGHSH, CDR2 LQKENI. The CDR3 extends over 16 amino acids. The CDR3 is CASSPTGTGGQETQYF. CDR3 DNA sequence: TGTGCCAGCTCACCTACCGGGACAGGGGGCCAAGAGACCCAGTACTTC.

The V gene is TRBV7-3, the J gene TRBJ2-3, with a possible D match to TRBD1 (5 bases). V was clipped by 4 bases and J by 2 bases, with 13 bases between them. Germline loops: CDR1 SGHTA, CDR2 FQGTGA. The CDR3 is made up of 15 amino acids. As DNA, the CDR3 is TGTGCCAGCAGCTCAGGCAGGGTTAACACAGATACGCAGTATTTT. Translated, it gives CASSSGRVNTDTQYF.

CDR3 protein: CASSTPGLAVYNEQFF. DNA for the CDR3: TGTGCCAGCTCAACTCCGGGACTAGCGGTTTACAATGAGCAGTTCTTC. This chain connects TRBV18 to TRBJ2-1; 11 positions match TRBD2. Germline CDR1 KGHSH, CDR2 LQKENI. V trimming: 5 bases; J trimming: 4 bases; junction bases outside the gene matches: 7. CDR3 size: 16 residues.

CDR3 nucleotide sequence: TGTGCCAGCAGCCAAGGGGGGCAAGGTGAAAAACTGTTTTTT. Amino acids: CASSQGGQGEKLFF. This chain links TRBV4-2 with TRBJ1-4; a weak D match, TRBD1 (6 bases). V was trimmed by 1 base and J by 7 bases, leaving 10 bases between them. Germline CDR1 and CDR2: LGHNA and YNFKEQ. The CDR3 has 14 amino acids.

This clone was detected once. The genes are TRBV7-9 and TRBJ2-1, with 7 bases aligning to TRBD1. With 1 base clipped from V and 6 bases from J, the junction kept 9 bases outside the gene matches. This CDR3 contains 16 residues. Germline loops: CDR1 SEHNR, CDR2 FQNEAQ (reference sequence). CDR3 sequence (DNA): TGTGCCAGCAGCTTAGACACTGGGACAGTTGGCAATGAGCAGTTCTTC. Translation gives CASSLDTGTVGNEQFF.

J is TRBJ2-7 and V is TRBV27; a possible D gene is TRBD1 (6 bases). Per germline, CDR1 MNHEY and CDR2 SMNVEV (reference sequence). The V end was cut by 4 bases, the J end by 4 bases, with 14 bases between. There are 14 residues in the CDR3. The CDR3 loop reads CASSSGTLLYEQYF. DNA for the CDR3: TGTGCCAGCAGTTCCGGGACACTATTGTACGAGCAGTACTTC.

The chain joins TRBV13 to TRBJ1-4; D gene ambiguous. Germline loops: CDR1 PRHDT, CDR2 FYEKMQ (reference sequence). The V end lost 2 bases, the J end lost 7 bases, and 14 bases lay between the germline ends. This CDR3 comprises 15 residues. The CDR3 bases are TGTGCCAGCAGCTTATATCAGGACGGGAGTGAAAAACTGTTTTTT. Translation: CASSLYQDGSEKLFF.

This rearrangement joins TRBV3-1 (or the pseudogene TRBV3-2) to TRBJ2-2; 12 nucleotides agree with TRBD2. This CDR3 has 17 amino acids. V was clipped by 4 bases and J by 7 bases; unmatched bases: 10. Germline V gives CDR1 LGHDT, CDR2 YNNKEL (reference sequence). The CDR3 region has the DNA TGTGCCAGCAGCCTTTCTAGCGGGAGGGCCCTCGTCGGGGAGCTGTTTTTT. Translated: CASSLSSGRALVGELFF.

This sequence joins TRBV5-1 and TRBJ1-2, with 7 bases aligning to TRBD1. This CDR3 has 13 residues. CDR1 and CDR2 (germline): SGHRS, YFSETQ. V lost 4 bases and J lost 4; bases outside the gene matches: 4. The CDR3 DNA reads TGCGCCAGCAGCCCGGGACAGAGCTATGGCTACACCTTC. Amino acids: CASSPGQSYGYTF.

This sequence joins TRBV5-5 and TRBJ2-1; D remains ambiguous. Between the trimmed V and J ends, which lost 0 bases and 7 bases, there was a span of 5 bases. The length of the CDR3 is 12 residues. From germline, CDR1 is SGHKS and CDR2 YYEKEE (reference sequence). In DNA, the CDR3 is TGTGCCAGCAGCTTGGCCGGGAATGAGCAGTTCTTC. Amino acids: CASSLAGNEQFF.

The chain has TRBV15 and TRBJ1-5; 10 bases line up with TRBD1. The junction had 1 base not matched to a gene; V was cut back by 3 bases and J by 5 bases. This CDR3 is built from 14 residues. Germline CDR1 is LNHNV and CDR2 is YYDKDF (reference sequence). CDR3 loop: CATSRGTGDQPQHF. The CDR3 DNA follows: TGTGCCACCAGCAGGGGGACAGGGGATCAGCCCCAGCATTTT. Filled out from reference TRBV15 and TRBJ1-5, the complete variable domain reads DAMVIQNPRYQVTQFGKPVTLSCSQTLNHNVMYWYQQKSSQAPKLLFHYYDKDFNNEADTPDNFQSRRPNTSFCFLDIRSPGLGDTAMYLCATSRGTGDQPQHFGDGTRLSIL.

This chain uses TRBV27 with TRBJ2-5; TRBD1 matches at 7 bases. With V trimmed by 7 bases and J by 3 bases, 8 bases remained unmatched. The CDR3 consists of 14 residues. Germline V CDR1 and CDR2: MNHEY, SMNVEV (reference sequence). In DNA, the CDR3 is TGTGCCAGCACCTACAGGGGAACGGAAGAGACCCAGTACTTC. Its translation: CASTYRGTEETQYF.

This chain connects TRBV5-1 to TRBJ2-7, with 12 nucleotides matching TRBD2. This CDR3 region has 12 residues. Trimming cost V 4 bases and J 12 bases; bases outside gene matches: 5. Germline CDR1 reads SGHRS; CDR2 reads YFSETQ. This CDR3 is CASSPTSGRRYF. The CDR3 region has the DNA TGCGCCAGCAGCCCGACTAGCGGGAGACGGTACTTC. Full variable domain (remainder filled in from reference TRBV5-1 and TRBJ2-7): KAGVTQTPRYLIKTRGQQVTLSCSPISGHRSVSWYQQTPGQGLQFLFEYFSETQRNKGNFPGRFSGRQFSNSRSEMNVSTLELGDSALYLCASSPTSGRRYFGPGTRLTVT.